The clone carrying this T cell receptor (beta chain) was detected ten times or more. The investigators amplified TCR beta CDR3 regions from RNA transcripts. A set of HTBI primers served as the primers for a first-round RT-PCR of the TCR CDR3. A single record per CDR3 protein comes from TCRdb applying MiXCR to the multiplex PCR reads. The data hold 380,000 or so distinct CDR3 sequences, with roughly 19% observed a single time. No ophthalmopathy progression within 18 months constituted stable Graves' hyperthyroidism. This entry comes from a study of T cells in Graves' hyperthyroidism and ophthalmopathy. Overall study: Peripheral blood was taken when the disease was first diagnosed, before any treatment began.

The TCR originated in a woman aged 18-30 years with Graves' hyperthyroidism. Sample: blood.

The CDR3 nucleotides are TGTGCCAGCAGTTTAATTGGCAGGACTGAAGCTTTCTTT. Translating gives CASSLIGRTEAFF. The V call is TRBV28, the J call TRBJ1-1; D not certain. V dropped 2 bases and J dropped 5 bases, with 9 bases sitting between them. Germline CDR1 MDHEN, CDR2 SYDVKM. This CDR3 is 13 amino acids long.